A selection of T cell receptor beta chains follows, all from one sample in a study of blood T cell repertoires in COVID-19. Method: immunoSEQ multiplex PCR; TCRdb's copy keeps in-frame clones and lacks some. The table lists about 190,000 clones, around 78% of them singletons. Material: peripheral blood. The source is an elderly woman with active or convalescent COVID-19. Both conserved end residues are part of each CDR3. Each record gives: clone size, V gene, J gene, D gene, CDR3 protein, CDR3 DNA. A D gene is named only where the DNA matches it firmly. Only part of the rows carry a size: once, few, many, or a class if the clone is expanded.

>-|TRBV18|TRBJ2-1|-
CASSPPTKSSYNEQFF
TGTGCCAGCTCACCACCTACTAAGAGCTCCTACAATGAGCAGTTCTTC
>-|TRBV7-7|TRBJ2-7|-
CASSLGPERVYEQYF
TGTGCTAGCAGCTTAGGACCGGAACGGGTATACGAGCAGTACTTC
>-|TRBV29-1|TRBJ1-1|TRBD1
CSVEWWDRGGTEAFF
TGCAGCGTTGAGTGGTGGGACAGGGGAGGAACTGAAGCTTTCTTT
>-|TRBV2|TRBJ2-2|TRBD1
CASRETGGPNTGELFF
TGTGCCAGCAGGGAAACAGGGGGCCCTAACACCGGGGAGCTGTTTTTT
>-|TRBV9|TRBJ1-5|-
CASSVDSGFGNQPQHF
TGTGCCAGCAGCGTAGATTCGGGGTTCGGAAATCAGCCCCAGCATTTT
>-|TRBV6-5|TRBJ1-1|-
CASSSADKWITEAFF
TGTGCCAGCAGTAGTGCAGACAAATGGATCACTGAAGCTTTCTTT
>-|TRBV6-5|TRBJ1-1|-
CASSYSRGGGTEAFF
TGTGCCAGCAGTTACTCGCGAGGGGGGGGGACTGAAGCTTTCTTT
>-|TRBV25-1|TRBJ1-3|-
CASSPRSGTFSGNTIYF
TGTGCCAGCAGTCCCCGGTCGGGAACGTTCTCTGGAAACACCATATATTTT
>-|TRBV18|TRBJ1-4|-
CASSPRRGTEKLFF
TGTGCCAGCTCACCTCGACGGGGTACTGAAAAACTGTTTTTT
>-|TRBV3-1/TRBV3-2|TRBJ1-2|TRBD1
CASSSQGKNGYTF
TGTGCCAGCAGCTCACAGGGGAAAAATGGCTACACCTTC
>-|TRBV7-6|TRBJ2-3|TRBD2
CASSLGGPTSGGHWADTQYF
TGTGCCAGCAGCTTAGGGGGGCCGACTAGCGGGGGTCACTGGGCAGATACGCAGTATTTT
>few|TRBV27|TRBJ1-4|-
CASTIGGSEKLFF
TGTGCCAGCACCATCGGGGGTTCTGAAAAACTGTTTTTT
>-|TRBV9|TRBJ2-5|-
CASSVALAETQYF
TGTGCCAGCAGCGTCGCTCTTGCGGAGACCCAGTACTTC
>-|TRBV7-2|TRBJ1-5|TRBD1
CASSLNRGGQPQHF
TGTGCCAGCAGCCTAAACAGGGGAGGTCAGCCCCAGCATTTT
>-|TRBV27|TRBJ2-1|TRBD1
CASSSLGQGAHEQFF
TGTGCCAGCAGTTCCCTGGGACAGGGGGCACATGAGCAGTTCTTC
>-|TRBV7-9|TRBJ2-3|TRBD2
CASSLLAGGLDTQYF
TGTGCCAGCAGCCTGTTAGCGGGGGGGCTCGATACGCAGTATTTT
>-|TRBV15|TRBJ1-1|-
CATSRDVGATEAFF
TGTGCCACCAGCAGAGATGTTGGGGCTACTGAAGCTTTCTTT
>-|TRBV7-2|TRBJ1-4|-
CASSLLTGAWLFF
TGTGCCAGCAGCTTATTGACAGGCGCCTGGCTGTTTTTT
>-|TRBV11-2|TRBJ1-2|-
CASSSNRDGYTF
TGTGCCAGCAGCTCAAACAGGGACGGCTACACCTTC
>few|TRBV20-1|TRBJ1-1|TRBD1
CSASRQGASAEAFF
TGCAGTGCGAGTAGACAGGGGGCATCCGCTGAAGCTTTCTTT
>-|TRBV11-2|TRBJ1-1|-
CASSLFGGVNEAFF
TGTGCCAGCAGCTTATTTGGGGGGGTCAATGAAGCTTTCTTT
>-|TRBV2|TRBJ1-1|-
CASRNRVTNTEAFF
TGTGCCAGCAGAAACAGGGTCACGAACACTGAAGCTTTCTTT
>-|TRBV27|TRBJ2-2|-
CASTTSANTGELFF
TGTGCCAGCACCACTTCCGCGAACACCGGGGAGCTGTTTTTT
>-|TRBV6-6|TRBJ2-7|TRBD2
CASSTGGVYEQYF
TGTGCCAGCAGTACCGGGGGGGTCTACGAGCAGTACTTC
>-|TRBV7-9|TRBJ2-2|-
CASSGRVNTGELFF
TGTGCCAGCAGCGGCAGGGTGAACACCGGGGAGCTGTTTTTT
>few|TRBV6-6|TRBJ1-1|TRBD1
CASSSRSQGAHTEAFF
TGTGCCAGCAGTTCTCGATCCCAGGGGGCGCACACTGAAGCTTTCTTT
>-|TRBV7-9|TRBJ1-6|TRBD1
CASSLDGTGNSPLHF
TGTGCCAGCAGCTTAGATGGGACAGGAAATTCACCCCTCCACTTT
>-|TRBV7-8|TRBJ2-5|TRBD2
CASSLRTSGGAALLETQYF
TGTGCCAGCAGCCTAAGGACTAGCGGGGGCGCGGCTCTTTTGGAGACCCAGTACTTC
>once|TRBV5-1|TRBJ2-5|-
CASTPQGGETQYF
TGCGCCAGCACCCCGCAGGGTGGGGAGACCCAGTACTTC
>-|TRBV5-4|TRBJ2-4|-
CASSLRLGENIQYF
TGTGCCAGCAGCTTGCGGTTAGGGGAAAACATTCAGTACTTC
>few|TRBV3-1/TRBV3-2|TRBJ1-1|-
CASSQARWAEAFF
TGTGCCAGCAGCCAAGCTAGATGGGCTGAAGCTTTCTTT
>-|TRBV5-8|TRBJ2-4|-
CASSLVSGGAVKNIQYF
TGTGCCAGCAGCTTGGTCTCGGGGGGCGCCGTCAAAAACATTCAGTACTTC
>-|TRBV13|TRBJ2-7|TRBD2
CASSLASGGPLHEQYF
TGTGCCAGCAGCTTGGCTAGCGGGGGGCCTCTACACGAGCAGTACTTC
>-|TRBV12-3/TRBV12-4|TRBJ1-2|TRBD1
CASSNDRDYGYTF
TGTGCCAGCAGCAACGACAGGGACTATGGCTACACCTTC
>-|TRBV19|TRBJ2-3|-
CASRGDHSDTQYF
TGTGCCAGTAGGGGCGATCATTCGGATACGCAGTATTTT
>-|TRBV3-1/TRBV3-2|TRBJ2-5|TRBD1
CASSPLQGARGETQYF
TGTGCCAGCAGCCCTCTACAGGGGGCGCGGGGAGAGACCCAGTACTTC
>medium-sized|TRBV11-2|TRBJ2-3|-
CASSLVGGPPTDTQYF
TGTGCCAGCAGCTTAGTAGGGGGTCCTCCCACAGATACGCAGTATTTT
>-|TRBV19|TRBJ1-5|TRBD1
CASSLGTGKQPQHF
TGTGCCAGTAGTTTGGGGACAGGCAAGCAGCCCCAGCATTTT
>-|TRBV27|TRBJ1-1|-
CASSQRRTRGGTEAFF
TGTGCCAGCAGTCAGCGGCGGACTAGAGGTGGGACTGAAGCTTTCTTT
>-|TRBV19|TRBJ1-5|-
CASSSVGLSNQPQHF
TGTGCCAGTAGTAGTGTGGGGCTTAGCAATCAGCCCCAGCATTTT
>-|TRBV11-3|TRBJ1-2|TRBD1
CASSPTGTSRGYTF
TGTGCCAGCAGCCCGACAGGGACCTCTCGTGGCTACACCTTC
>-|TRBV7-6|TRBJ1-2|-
CASSLEIGDGYTF
TGTGCCAGCAGCTTAGAAATAGGGGATGGCTACACCTTC
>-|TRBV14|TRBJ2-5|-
CASSPHLGSLMTQYF
TGTGCCAGCAGCCCCCACCTAGGCTCCCTCATGACCCAGTACTTC
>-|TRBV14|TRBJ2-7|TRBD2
CASSWASGAYEQYF
TGTGCCAGCAGCTGGGCTAGCGGGGCCTACGAGCAGTACTTC
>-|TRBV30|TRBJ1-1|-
CAWSARRTFNTEAFF
TGTGCCTGGAGTGCACGACGGACTTTTAACACTGAAGCTTTCTTT
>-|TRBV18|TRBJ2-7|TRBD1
CASGQGAREQYF
TGTGCCAGTGGACAGGGGGCGAGGGAGCAGTACTTC
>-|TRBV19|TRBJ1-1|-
CASAGSRGTEAFF
TGTGCCAGTGCAGGGAGTAGGGGGACTGAAGCTTTCTTT
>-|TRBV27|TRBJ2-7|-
CASSWTVGSYEQYF
TGTGCCAGCAGTTGGACAGTGGGCTCTTACGAGCAGTACTTC
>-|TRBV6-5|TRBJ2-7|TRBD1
CASGTWTGNEQYF
TGTGCCAGCGGGACTTGGACAGGGAACGAGCAGTACTTC
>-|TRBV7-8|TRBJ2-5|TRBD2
CASSLKAGGRLETQYF
TGTGCCAGCAGCTTAAAAGCGGGGGGGAGGTTGGAGACCCAGTACTTC